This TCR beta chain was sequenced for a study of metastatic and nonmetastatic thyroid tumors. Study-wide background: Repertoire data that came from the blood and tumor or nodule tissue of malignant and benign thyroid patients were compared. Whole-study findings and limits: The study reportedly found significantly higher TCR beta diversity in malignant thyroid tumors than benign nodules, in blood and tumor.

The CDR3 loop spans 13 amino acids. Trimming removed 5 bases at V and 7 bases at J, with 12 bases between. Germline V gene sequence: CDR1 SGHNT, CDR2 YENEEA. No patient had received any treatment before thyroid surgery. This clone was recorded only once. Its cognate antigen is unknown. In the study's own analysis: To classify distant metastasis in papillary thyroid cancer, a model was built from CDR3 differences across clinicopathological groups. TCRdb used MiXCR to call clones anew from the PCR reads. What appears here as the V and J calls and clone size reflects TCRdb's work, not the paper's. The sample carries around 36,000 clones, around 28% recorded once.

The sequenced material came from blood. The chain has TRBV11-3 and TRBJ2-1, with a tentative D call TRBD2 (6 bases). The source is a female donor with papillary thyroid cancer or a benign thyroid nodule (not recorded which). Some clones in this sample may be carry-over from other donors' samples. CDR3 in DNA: TGTGCCAGCAGCCGCGGGATGAGTAATGAGCAGTTCTTC. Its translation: CASSRGMSNEQFF. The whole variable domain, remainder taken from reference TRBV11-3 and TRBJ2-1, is EAGVVQSPRYKIIEKKQPVAFWCNPISGHNTLYWYLQNLGQGPELLIRYENEEAVDDSQLPKDRFSAERLKGVDSTLKIQPAELGDSAVYLCASSRGMSNEQFFGPGTRLTVL.